The entry that follows covers one T cell receptor (beta chain) sequence. The antigen it recognizes is unknown. Nothing much larger sits one base from this clone, and base qualities are not available. The CDR3 measures 15 amino acids from cysteine to phenylalanine. Of the read, only the CDR3 DNA is kept; its 45 bases are in frame from base 1. CDR1 and CDR2 are read off the germline V gene as SGHRS and YFSETQ. Trimming takes 0 bases from V and 0 bases from J, and the germline ends sit 8 bases apart. Enrolling through a virtual design, the prospective study's participants ranged in age from roughly 18 to 89 years and lived across roughly 24 United States geographic areas. In the prospective study, cohorts were assigned on the basis of participant-reported clinical history obtained from a screening survey and a study questionnaire. ImmuneRACE Cohort 3 recovered participants were defined by two consecutive negative NP/OP PCR tests, healthcare professional clearance, or symptom resolution. Mobile phlebotomists in the prospective study collected whole blood, serum and a nasopharyngeal or oropharyngeal swab from every participant. Prospective study participants could optionally give additional blood draws and questionnaires over an approximately two-month period. Before DNA extraction, blood samples from the prospective study were shipped at room temperature or frozen.

The record originates from a study of blood T cell repertoires in COVID-19 (dated by TCRdb to about 2020). Concerning the study at large: Samples covering the acute and convalescent phases of COVID-19 were provided by collaborators in the United States, Italy and Spain. The prospective study material was composed of cDNA or gDNA derived from T cells, B-cell-depleted T cells, or PBMCs. The dataset comprised deeply sampled blood TCRbeta repertoires from subjects exposed to, actively infected with, or recovered from COVID-19. The repertoires were released in a freely available public database intended as a resource for research on the immune response to SARS-CoV-2. Samples came from the ongoing ImmuneRACE study (first 160 participants) plus 1,254 subjects from 6 global collaborators. A de-identified subject ID, COVID-19 status, age in years and sex were almost always included in the sample metadata. Where available, HLA class I and class II types were obtained from metadata supplied by the sample provider rather than from assay-based typing.

TCRbeta CDR3 regions were amplified from genomic DNA using the immunoSEQ Assay, a bias-controlled multiplex PCR. Turning to the authors' computational methods: The number of nucleated cells in each sample was estimated by amplification of reference gene primers within the assay. Sequence reads were collapsed and filtered to measure the absolute abundance of every unique TCRbeta CDR3 rearrangement. Productive Simpson clonality was computed per sample as the square root of Simpson's diversity index over productive rearrangements. This immuneACCESS table, as held by TCRdb, lists in-frame sequences with V and J called but not all clones. Of the missing ones, under half trace to an unresolved V gene in checked studies; the others have no known cause. For V, J and clone size, that table is used; D and trimming come from the DNA. The table for this sample lists a few hundred thousand clones; approximately 90% of them were counted only once. The leading ten clones occupy less than 1.5% of the sample.

What the authors observed across the whole study: The amount of clinical and demographic metadata varied by source and participant and was provided uncurated.

Sequences were obtained from PBMCs or T cells enriched from blood (not recorded which). The chain is encoded by TRBV5-1 joined to TRBJ2-3; 5 matching bases give a weak D call of TRBD1. The sequence came from a woman aged 18-29 years who had recovered from COVID-19. The DNA is as follows: TGCGCCAGCAGCTTGGAGGGGAAGAGCACAGATACGCAGTATTTT. The resulting protein is CASSLEGKSTDTQYF.